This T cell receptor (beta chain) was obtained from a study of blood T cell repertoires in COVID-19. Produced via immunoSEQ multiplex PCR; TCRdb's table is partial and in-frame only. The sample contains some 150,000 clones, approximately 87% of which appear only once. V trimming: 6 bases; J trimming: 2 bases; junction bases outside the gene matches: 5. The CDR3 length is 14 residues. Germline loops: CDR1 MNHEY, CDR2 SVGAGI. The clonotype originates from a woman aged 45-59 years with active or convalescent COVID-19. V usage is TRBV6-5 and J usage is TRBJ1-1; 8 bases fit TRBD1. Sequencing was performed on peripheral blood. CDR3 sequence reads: CASSAGQGNTEAFF. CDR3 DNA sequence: TGTGCCAGCAGCGCCGGACAGGGTAACACTGAAGCTTTCTTT.